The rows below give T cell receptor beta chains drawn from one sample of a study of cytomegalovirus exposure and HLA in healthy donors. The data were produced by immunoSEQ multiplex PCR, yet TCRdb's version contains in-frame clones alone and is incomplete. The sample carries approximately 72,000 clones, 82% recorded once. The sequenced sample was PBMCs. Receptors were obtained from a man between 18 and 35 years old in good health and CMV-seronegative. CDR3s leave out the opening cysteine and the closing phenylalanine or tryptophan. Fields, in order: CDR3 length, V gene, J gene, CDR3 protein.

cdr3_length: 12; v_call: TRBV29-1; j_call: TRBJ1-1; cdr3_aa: SAYAGDVNTEAF
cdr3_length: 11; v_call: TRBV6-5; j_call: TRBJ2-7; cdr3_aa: AARTSGTYEQY
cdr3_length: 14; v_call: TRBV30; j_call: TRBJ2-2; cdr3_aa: AWRRGQGLLTGELF
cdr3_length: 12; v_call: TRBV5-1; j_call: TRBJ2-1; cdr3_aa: ASGGDWVGGEQF
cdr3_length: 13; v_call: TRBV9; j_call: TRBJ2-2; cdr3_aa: ASSVAGGLSGELF
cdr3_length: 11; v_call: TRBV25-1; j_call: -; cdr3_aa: ASTESSSYEQY
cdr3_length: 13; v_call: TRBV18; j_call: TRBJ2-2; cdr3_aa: ASSPDSLNTGELF
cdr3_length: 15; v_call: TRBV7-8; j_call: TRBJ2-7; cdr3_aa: ASSFTDRAGWSYEQY
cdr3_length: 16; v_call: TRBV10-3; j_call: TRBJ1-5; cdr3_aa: AISGSDRGGTGNQPQH
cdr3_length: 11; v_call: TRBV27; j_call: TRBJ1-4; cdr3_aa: ASSLSPETKLF
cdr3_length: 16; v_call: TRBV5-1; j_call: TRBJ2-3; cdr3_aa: ASSPGLGAGGTTDTQY
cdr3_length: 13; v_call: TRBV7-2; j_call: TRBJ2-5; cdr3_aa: ASSLGGLAGETQY
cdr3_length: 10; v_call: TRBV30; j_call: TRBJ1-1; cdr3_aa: AWLDGGTEAF
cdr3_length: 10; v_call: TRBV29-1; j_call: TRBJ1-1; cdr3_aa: SVDRQGTEAF
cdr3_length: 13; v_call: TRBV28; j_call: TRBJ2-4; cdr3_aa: ASSSRGTLKNIQY
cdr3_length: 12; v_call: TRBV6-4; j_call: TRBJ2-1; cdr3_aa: ASKAGGPGDEQF
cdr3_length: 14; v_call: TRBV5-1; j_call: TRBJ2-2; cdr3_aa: ASSLAGLAGTGELF
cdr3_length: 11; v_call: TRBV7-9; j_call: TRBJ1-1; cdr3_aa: ASSLTGGTEAF
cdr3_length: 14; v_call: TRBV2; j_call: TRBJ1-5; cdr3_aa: ASSEGDRAYNQPQH
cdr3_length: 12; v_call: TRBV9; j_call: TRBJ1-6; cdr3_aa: ASSVGGRGSPLH
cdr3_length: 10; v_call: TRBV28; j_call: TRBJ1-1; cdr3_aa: ASSEENTEAF
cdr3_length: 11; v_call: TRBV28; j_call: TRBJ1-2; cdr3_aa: ASRNHLSYGYT
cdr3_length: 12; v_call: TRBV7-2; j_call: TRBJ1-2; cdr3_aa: ASSLDRVSYGYT
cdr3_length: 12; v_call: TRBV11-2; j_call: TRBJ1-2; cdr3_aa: ASSPEGAGYGYT
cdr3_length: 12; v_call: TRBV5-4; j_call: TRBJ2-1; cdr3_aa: ASSRSGGYNEQF
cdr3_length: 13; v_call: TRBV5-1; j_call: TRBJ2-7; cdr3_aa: ASSATGTGNYEQY
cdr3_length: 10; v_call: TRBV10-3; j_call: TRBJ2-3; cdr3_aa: AIRSSTDTQY
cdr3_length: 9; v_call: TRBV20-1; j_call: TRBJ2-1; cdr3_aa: SAEHRDRQF
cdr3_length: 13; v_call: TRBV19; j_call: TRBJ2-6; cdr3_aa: ASSIGAAGANVLT
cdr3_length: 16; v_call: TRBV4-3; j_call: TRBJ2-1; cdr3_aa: ASSQNGLAGGSYNEQF
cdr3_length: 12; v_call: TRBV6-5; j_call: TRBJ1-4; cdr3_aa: ASSPTASNEKLF
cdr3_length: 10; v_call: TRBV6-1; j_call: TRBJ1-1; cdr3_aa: ASSERTGEAF
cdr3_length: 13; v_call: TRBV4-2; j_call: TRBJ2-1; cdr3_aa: ASSQDRTDYNEQL
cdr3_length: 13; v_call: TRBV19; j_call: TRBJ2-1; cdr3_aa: ASSIVAGANNEQF
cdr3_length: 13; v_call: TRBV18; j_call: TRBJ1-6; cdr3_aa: ASSTSRDSNSPLH
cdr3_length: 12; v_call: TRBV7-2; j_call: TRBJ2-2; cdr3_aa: ARGGPLGKGELF
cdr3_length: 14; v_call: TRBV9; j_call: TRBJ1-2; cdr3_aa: ASSVDPGQGQRGYT
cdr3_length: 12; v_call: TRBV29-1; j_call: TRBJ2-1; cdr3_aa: SASASGRVNEQF
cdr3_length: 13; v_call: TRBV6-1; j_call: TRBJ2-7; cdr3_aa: ASSSGTGKGGEQY
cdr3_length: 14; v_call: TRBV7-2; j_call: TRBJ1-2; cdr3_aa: ASSLVTGTGYYGYT
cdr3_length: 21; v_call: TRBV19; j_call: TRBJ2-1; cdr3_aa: ASSSNRPSGGVAGGPRYNEQF
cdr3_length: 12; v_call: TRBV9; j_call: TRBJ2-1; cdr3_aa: ASRHRDRANEQF
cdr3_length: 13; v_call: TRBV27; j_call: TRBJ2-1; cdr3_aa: ARTRAVTSYNEQF
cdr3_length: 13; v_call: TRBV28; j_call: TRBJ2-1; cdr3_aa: ASSDSGGAFREQF
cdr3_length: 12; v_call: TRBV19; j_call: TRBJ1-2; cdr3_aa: ASSLGQGNYGYT
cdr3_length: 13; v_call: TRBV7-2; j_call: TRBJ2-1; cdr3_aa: ASSLTRGGGNEQF
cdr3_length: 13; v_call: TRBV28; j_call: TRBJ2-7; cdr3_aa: ASSDGASGAYEQY
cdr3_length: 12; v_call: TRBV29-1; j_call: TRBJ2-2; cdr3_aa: SVAGQGDTGELF
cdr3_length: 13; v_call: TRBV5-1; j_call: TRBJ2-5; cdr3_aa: ASRNIGQYQETQY
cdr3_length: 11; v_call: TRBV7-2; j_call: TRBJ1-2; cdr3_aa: ASSEGQNYGYT
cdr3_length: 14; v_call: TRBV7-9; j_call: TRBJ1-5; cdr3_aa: ASSGKGGILDQPQH
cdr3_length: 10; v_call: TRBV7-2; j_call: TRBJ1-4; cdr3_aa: ASSDISEKLF
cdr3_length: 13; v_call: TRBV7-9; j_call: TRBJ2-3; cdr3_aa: ASSFPTSGTDTQY
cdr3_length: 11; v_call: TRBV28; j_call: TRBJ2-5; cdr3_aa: ASSSGAVRTQY
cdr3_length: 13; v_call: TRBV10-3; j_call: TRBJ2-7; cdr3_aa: AISGKTGVTYEQY
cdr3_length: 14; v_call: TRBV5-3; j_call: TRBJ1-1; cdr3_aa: ARSCHWDRLNTEAF
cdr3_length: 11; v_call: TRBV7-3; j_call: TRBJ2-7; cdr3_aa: ASSSVSGDEQY